This T cell receptor beta chain is from a study of blood T cells in healthy people across ages. It was with a sample-barcoded 5' primer and a J-beta primer mix that a second PCR of roughly 6 to 12 cycles was run. TCRdb re-derived calls from the 5' RACE reads in MiXCR, one entry per CDR3 protein. The sample has approximately 1.5 million distinct CDR3 sequences, 42% seen once. With 0 bases removed from V and 3 bases from J, the gap between germline ends came to 9 bases. CDR3 length equals 14 residues. CDR1 and CDR2 (germline): MNHEY, SVGAGI. The TCR was taken from a woman younger than 30 in good health. The source material was blood. The chain recombines TRBV6-5 with TRBJ2-7, with a weak D call TRBD1 (5 bases). CDR3 region: CASSYSGHNYEQYF. CDR3 nucleotide sequence: TGTGCCAGCAGTTACTCGGGGCACAACTACGAGCAGTACTTC.